This TCR beta chain was recorded in a study of OX40 agonist ivuxolimab in advanced cancers. Notes on the study in general: Dosing at 0.1 to 3.0 mg/kg was accompanied by clonal expansion of CD4+ and CD8+ blood T cells by week 6.

In the case of this clone: Its cognate antigen is unknown.

This CDR3 spans 15 amino acids. Between the trimmed V and J ends, which lost 5 bases and 5 bases, there was a span of 19 bases. CDR1 and CDR2 (germline): MNHNY, SVGAGI (reference sequence). This table comes from immunoSEQ multiplex PCR, and its TCRdb copy is limited to in-frame clones, with some not included. The repertoire has around 13,000 clones, roughly 69% of them found once; the top ten carry approximately 40%. The receptor was isolated from an adult with an advanced solid tumor such as melanoma, head and neck, liver or kidney cancer. The sample here was CD4+ or CD8+ T cells sorted from blood, taken in a trial of the OX40 agonist ivuxolimab. The chain links TRBV6-6 to TRBJ2-7, with a weak D call TRBD1 (5 bases). The CDR3 sequence: CASSPTLLGADEQYF. The CDR3 DNA follows: TGTGCCAGCAGTCCTACCCTACTTGGGGCGGACGAGCAGTACTTC.